These 5 T cell receptor beta chains were all obtained from the same sample, sequenced in a study of shared clonotypes between healthy human individuals. Naive-designated CD8 cells lacked CD45RO, were positively enriched for CCR7, and omitted terminally differentiated effector memory CD45RA+ cells. This table comes from immunoSEQ multiplex PCR, and its TCRdb copy is limited to in-frame clones, with some not included. Among about 820,000 clones, more than 85% were seen once, and the ten largest hold about 24%. Material for sequencing was naive CD8+ T cells sorted from blood. The receptors derive from a man aged 30-40 years in good health.

This chain connects TRBV5-1 to TRBJ2-2; D is uncertain. CDR3 length: 15 amino acids. CDR1 and CDR2 (germline): SGHRS, YFSETQ. V lost 1 base and J lost 3, with 10 bases in between. CDR3: CASSLRHPDTGELFF. The CDR3 DNA is TGCGCCAGCAGCTTGAGACACCCAGACACCGGGGAGCTGTTTTTT.

V is TRBV5-5 and J is TRBJ2-3, with 13 bases fitting TRBD2. Trimming cost V 4 bases and J 5 bases; bases outside gene matches: 4. The V gene's germline CDR1 is SGHKS and CDR2 YYEKEE (reference sequence). This CDR3 contains 15 residues. CDR3 loop: CASSPGLAGEDTQYF. For the CDR3, the DNA is TGTGCCAGCAGCCCCGGACTAGCGGGAGAAGATACGCAGTATTTT. The full variable domain, with the rest looked up from reference TRBV5-5 and TRBJ2-3, is DAGVTQSPTHLIKTRGQQVTLRCSPISGHKSVSWYQQVLGQGPQFIFQYYEKEERGRGNFPDRFSARQFPNYSSELNVNALLLGDSALYLCASSPGLAGEDTQYFGPGTRLTVL.

The gene calls are TRBV4-1 and TRBJ2-1; D is ambiguous. V was cut by 3 bases and J by 5 bases, with 2 bases left in between. The CDR3 consists of 11 residues. Per germline, CDR1 MGHRA and CDR2 YSYEKL. The CDR3 bases are TGCGCCAGCAGCCACAACAATGAGCAGTTCTTC. Amino acid sequence: CASSHNNEQFF.

This chain links TRBV27 with TRBJ2-2; 7 positions match TRBD2. The junction had 5 bases not matched to a gene; V was cut back by 2 bases and J by 5 bases. The CDR3 has 15 amino acids. Germline CDR1 MNHEY, CDR2 SMNVEV (reference sequence). The CDR3 reads CASSLGGSGTGELFF. The CDR3 DNA is TGTGCCAGCAGTTTAGGCGGGAGCGGGACCGGGGAGCTGTTTTTT.

V is TRBV4-3 and J is TRBJ2-1; D is possibly TRBD1 or TRBD2 (6 bases each). The germline V gene encodes CDR1 LGHNA and CDR2 YSLEER. The CDR3 has 15 amino acids. V lost 1 base and J 8 bases, leaving 15 bases between the germline ends. CDR3 protein: CASSQGLGGLDEQFF. The CDR3 DNA reads TGCGCCAGCAGCCAAGGGCTAGGGGGACTCGATGAGCAGTTCTTC.